This T cell receptor (beta chain) was obtained from a study of shared T cell receptors in the human thymus. This clone was counted only a few times. Using immunoSEQ multiplex PCR, the repertoire was profiled, and TCRdb retains in-frame clones only, with some absent. The sample consists of hundreds of thousands of clones, roughly 86% of them appearing once. Deletions cut 6 bases from V and 0 bases from J, with 8 bases between. The CDR3 extends over 13 amino acids. Germline loops: CDR1 ENHRY, CDR2 SYGVKD. This same sample was also part of a study on human thymus T cells. According to that study: Healthy Finnish infants undergoing corrective surgery for congenital heart defects provided the donor material. Thymus tissue for the work was resected from patients undergoing corrective heart surgery. The authors found apparently biased V and J gene usage in thymic and blood repertoires.

The sample comprised thymocytes. The gene calls are TRBV10-3 and TRBJ1-1, with D possibly TRBD1 on 5 matching bases. The TCR sequence derives from a boy under three years old with a congenital heart defect. The CDR3 sequence is CAIRGLMNTEAFF. Written as DNA, the CDR3 is TGTGCCATCAGGGGACTGATGAACACTGAAGCTTTCTTT.